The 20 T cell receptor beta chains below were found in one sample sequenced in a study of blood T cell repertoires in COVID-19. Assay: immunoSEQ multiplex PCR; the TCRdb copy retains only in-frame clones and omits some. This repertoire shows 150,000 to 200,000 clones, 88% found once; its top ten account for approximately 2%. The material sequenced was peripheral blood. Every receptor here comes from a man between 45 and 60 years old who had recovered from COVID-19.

CDR3 amino acids: CATGTGPNTGELFF. The CDR3 bases are TGTGCCACCGGCACGGGTCCGAACACCGGGGAGCTGTTTTTT. V and J are TRBV24-1 and TRBJ2-2, with D hard to call. Germline V gene sequence: CDR1 KGHDR, CDR2 SFDVKD. V was shortened by 9 bases and J by 0 bases, with 10 bases between the two germline ends. This CDR3 region has 14 residues.

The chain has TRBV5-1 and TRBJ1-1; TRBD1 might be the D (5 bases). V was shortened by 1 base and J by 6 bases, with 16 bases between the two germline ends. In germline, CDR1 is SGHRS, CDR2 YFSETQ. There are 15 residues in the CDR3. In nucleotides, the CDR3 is TGCGCCAGCAGCTTGAGTGGACACGGGAGGGCTGAAGCTTTCTTT. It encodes CASSLSGHGRAEAFF.

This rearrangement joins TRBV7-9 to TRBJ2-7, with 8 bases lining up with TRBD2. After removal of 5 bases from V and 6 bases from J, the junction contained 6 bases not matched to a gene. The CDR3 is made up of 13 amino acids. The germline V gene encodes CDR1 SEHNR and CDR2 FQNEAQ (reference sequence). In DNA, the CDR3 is TGTGCCAGCAGCCCCGGGAGGGCCGTCGAGCAGTACTTC. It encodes CASSPGRAVEQYF.

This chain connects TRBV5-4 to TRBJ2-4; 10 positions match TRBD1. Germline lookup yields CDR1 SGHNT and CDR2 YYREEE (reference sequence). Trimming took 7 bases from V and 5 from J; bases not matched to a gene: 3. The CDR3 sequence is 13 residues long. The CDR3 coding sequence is TGTGCCAGCTCGACAGGGGGCGAAAACATTCAGTACTTC. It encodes CASSTGGENIQYF.

CDR3 nucleotide sequence: TGTGCCAGCAGCCCCCGACTAGCGGGAGGGGGGAACACCGGGGAGCTGTTTTTT. Protein: CASSPRLAGGGNTGELFF. The gene calls are TRBV7-8 and TRBJ2-2; 14 bases align to TRBD2. With V trimmed by 5 bases and J by 1 base, 6 bases remained unmatched. This CDR3 region has 18 residues. The germline V gene has CDR1 SGHVS and CDR2 FQNEAQ.

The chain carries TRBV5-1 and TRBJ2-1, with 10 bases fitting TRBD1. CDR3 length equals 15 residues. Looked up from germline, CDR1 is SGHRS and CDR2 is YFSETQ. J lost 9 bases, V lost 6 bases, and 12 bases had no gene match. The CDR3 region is CASTRGGQGYSEQFF. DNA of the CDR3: TGCGCCAGCACCAGAGGGGGACAGGGGTATTCTGAGCAGTTCTTC.

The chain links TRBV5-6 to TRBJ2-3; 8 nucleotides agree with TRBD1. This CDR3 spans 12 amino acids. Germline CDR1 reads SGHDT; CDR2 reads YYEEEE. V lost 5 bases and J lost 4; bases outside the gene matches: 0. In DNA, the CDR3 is TGTGCCAGCAGACAGGGGGCAGATACGCAGTATTTT. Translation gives CASRQGADTQYF.

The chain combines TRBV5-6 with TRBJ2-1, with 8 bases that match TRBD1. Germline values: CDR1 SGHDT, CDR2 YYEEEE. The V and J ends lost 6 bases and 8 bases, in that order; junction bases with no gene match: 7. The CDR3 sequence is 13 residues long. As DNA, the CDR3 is TGTGCCAGCAACAGGGGGGAATTCTATGAGCAGTTCTTC. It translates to CASNRGEFYEQFF.

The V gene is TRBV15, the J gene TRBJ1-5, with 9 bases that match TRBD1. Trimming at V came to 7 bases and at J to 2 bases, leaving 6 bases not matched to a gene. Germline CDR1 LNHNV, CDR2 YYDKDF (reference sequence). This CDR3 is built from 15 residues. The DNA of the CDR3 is TGTGCCACCAACGAAGACAGGGGGGGCAATCAGCCCCAGCATTTT. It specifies CATNEDRGGNQPQHF.

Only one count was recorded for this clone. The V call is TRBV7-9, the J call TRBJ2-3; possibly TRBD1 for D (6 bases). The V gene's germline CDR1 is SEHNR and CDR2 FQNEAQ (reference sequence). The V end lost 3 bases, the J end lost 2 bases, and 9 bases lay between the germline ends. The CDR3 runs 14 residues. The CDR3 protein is CASSFDRTTDTQYF. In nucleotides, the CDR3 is TGTGCCAGCAGCTTTGACAGGACCACAGATACGCAGTATTTT. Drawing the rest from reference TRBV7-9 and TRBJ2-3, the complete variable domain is DTGVSQNPRHKITKRGQNVTFRCDPISEHNRLYWYRQTLGQGPEFLTYFQNEAQLEKSRLLSDRFSAERPKGSFSTLEIQRTEQGDSAMYLCASSFDRTTDTQYFGPGTRLTVL.

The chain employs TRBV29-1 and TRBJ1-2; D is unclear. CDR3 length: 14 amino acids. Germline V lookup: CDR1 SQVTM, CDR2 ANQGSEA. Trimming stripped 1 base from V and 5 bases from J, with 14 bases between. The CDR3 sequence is CSVEGGAAGYGYTF. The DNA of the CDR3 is TGCAGCGTTGAAGGGGGAGCCGCGGGGTATGGCTACACCTTC.

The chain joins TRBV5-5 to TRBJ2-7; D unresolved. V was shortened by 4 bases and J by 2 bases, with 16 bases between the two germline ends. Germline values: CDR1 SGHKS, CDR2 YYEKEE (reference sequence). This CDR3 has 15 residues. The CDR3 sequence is CASSQYILPTYEQYF. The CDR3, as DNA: TGTGCCAGCAGCCAGTATATCTTACCGACCTACGAGCAGTACTTC.

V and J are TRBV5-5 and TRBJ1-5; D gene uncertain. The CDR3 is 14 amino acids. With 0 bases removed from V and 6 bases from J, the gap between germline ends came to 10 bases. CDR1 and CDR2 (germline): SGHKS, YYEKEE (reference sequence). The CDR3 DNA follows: TGTGCCAGCAGCTTGGAGCCAGGCCGTCAGCCCCAGCATTTT. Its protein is CASSLEPGRQPQHF.

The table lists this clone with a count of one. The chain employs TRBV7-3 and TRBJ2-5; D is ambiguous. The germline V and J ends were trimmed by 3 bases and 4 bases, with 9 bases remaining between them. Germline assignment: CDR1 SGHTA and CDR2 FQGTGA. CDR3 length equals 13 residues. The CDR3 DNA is TGTGCCAGCAGCTTTGGGCAAGCAGAGACCCAGTACTTC. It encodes CASSFGQAETQYF.

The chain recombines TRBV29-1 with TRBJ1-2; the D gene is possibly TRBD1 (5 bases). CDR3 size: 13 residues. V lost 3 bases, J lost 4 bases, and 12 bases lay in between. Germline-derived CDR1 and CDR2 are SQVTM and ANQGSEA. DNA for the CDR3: TGCAGCGTTGACAGGGATCTGACCTATGGCTACACCTTC. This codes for CSVDRDLTYGYTF.

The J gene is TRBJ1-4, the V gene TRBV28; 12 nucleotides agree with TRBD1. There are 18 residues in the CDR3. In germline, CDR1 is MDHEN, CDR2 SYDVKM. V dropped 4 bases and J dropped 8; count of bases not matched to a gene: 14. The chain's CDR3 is CASSSQGTGGGLKEKLFF. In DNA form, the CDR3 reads TGTGCCAGCAGTTCTCAGGGGACAGGGGGCGGTTTAAAAGAAAAACTGTTTTTT.

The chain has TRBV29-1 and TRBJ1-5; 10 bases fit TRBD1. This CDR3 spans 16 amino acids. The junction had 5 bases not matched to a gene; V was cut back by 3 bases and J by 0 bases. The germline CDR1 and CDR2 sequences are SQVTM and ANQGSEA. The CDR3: CSVEGGTGASNQPQHF. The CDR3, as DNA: TGCAGCGTTGAGGGTGGGACAGGGGCTAGCAATCAGCCCCAGCATTTT.

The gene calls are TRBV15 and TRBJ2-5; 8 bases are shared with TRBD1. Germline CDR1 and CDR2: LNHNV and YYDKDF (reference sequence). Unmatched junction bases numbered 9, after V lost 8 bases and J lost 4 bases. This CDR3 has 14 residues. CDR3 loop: CATRSQGAGETQYF. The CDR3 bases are TGTGCCACCCGAAGCCAGGGGGCGGGAGAGACCCAGTACTTC.

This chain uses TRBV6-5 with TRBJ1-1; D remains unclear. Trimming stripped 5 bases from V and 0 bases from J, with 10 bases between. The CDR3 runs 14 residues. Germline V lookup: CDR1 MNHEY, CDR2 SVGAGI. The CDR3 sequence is CASSPVKMNTEAFF. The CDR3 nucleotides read TGTGCCAGCAGTCCTGTTAAAATGAACACTGAAGCTTTCTTT.

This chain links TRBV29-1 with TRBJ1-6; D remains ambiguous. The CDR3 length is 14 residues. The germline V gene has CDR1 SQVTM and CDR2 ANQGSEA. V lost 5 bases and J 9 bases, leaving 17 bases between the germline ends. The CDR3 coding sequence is TGCAGCGTTTCTTTCGAGGGAAGTGGTTCACCCCTCCACTTT. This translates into CSVSFEGSGSPLHF.